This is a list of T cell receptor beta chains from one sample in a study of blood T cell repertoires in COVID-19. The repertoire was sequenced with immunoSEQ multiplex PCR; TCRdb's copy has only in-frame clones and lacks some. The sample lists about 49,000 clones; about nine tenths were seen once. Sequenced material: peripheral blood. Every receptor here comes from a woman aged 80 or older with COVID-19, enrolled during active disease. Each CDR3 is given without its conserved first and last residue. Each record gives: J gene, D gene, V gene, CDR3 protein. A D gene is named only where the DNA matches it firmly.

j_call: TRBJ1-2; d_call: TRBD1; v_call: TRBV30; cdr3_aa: AWSDTGGSYGYT
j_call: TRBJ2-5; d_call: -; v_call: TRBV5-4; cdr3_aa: ASSPAARGEETQY
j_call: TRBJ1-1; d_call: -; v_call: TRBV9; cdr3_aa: ASSGHVSTEAF
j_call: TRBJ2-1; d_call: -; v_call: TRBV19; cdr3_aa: ASSPRLRSSYNEQF
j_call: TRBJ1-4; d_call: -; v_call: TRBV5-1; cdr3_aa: ASTTGSPNEKLF
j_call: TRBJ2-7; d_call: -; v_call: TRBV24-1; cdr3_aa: ATSDDRSSYEQY
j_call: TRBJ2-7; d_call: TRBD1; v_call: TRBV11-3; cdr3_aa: ASSPRTGSYEQY
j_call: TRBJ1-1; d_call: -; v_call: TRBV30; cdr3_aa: AWSVLGTGAEAF
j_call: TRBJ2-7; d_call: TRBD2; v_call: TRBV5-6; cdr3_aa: ASSFTGTSGMREQY
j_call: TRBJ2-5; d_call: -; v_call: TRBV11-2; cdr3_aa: ASSFAGAGSETQY
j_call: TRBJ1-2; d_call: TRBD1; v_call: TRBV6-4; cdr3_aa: ASSDSNRGGSYGYT
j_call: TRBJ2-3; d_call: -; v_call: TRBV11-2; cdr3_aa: ASSFVRVPSTDTQY
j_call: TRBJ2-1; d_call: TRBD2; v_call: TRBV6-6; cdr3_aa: ASSSIGLAGNEQF
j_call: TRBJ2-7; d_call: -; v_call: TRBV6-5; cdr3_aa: ASSYGRVVYEQY
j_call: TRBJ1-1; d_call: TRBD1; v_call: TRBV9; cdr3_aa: ASSVAGGRTEAF
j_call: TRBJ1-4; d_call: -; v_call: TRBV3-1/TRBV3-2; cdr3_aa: ASSQRPQGTNEKLF
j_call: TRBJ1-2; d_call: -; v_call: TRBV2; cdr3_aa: ASSVGPYGYT
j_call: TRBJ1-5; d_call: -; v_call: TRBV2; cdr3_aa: ASSVQGSNQPQH
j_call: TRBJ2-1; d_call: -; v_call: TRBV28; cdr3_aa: ASRPELATRSEQF
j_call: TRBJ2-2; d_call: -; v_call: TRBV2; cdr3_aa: ASRAQYTGELF
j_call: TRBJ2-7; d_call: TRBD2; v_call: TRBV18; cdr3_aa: ASSPPVGGGIYEQY
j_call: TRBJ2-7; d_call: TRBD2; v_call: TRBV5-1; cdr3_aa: ASVGGNSYEQY
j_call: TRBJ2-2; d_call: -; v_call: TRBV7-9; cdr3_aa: ASRLFGQGNAGELF
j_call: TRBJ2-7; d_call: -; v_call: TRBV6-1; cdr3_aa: ASSDWGLGYEQY
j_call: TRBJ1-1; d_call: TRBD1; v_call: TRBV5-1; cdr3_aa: ASRGAGQGAGEAF
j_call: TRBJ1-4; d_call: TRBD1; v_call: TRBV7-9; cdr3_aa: ASSPDRVEKLF
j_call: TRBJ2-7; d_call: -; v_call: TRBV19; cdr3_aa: ASSINSPYEQY
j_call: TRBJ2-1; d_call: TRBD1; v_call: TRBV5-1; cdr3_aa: ASSVTPGQSVGEQF
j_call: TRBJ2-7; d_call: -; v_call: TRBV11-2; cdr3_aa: ASSFQRWEQY
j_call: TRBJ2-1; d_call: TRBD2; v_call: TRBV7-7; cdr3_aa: ASSLGPAAGEGKF
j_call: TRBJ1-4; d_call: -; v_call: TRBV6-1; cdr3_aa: ASSELYSRTNEKLF
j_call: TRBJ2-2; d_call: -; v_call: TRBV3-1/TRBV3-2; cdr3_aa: ASSRAIINANTGELF
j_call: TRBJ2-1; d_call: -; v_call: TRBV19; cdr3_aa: ASEIQRGSYNEQF
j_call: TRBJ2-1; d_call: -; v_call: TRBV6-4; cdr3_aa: ASSNQGLSSYNEQF
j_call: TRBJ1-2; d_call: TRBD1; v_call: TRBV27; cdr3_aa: ASRDRGPPNYGYT
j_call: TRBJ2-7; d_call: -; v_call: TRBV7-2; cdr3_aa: ASSSTGLSSYEQY
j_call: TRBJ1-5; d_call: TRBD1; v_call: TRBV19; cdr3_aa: ASTAPGQARYDNQPQH
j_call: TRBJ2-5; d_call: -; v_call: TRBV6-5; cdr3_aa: ASKRGGGETQY
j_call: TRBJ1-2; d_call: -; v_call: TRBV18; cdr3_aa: ASSPDLKTNYGYT
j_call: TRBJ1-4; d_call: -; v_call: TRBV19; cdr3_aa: ASSAFSTGSNEKLF
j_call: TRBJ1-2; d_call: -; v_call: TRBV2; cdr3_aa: ASSIQGPPYGYT
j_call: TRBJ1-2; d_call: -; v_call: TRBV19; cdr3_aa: ASSIAYQGGSYT
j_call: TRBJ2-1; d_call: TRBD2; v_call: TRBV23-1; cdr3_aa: ASTPGLAGDNEQF
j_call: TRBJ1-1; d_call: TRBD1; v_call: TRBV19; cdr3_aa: ASSAYVRGLRTEAF
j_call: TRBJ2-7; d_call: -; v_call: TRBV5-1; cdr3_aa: ASSFQPDRSEQY
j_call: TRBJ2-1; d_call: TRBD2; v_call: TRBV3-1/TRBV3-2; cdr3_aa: ASSLHGTSGYGEQF
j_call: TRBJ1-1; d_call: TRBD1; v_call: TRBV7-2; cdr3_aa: ASTLHQGARTEAF
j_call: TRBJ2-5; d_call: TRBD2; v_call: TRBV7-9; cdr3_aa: ASSPLAGVQETQY
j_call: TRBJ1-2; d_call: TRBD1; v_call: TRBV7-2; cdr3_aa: ASSPTLGQGAFNNYGYT
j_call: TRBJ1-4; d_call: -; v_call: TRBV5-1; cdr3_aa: ASSPDSENEKLF